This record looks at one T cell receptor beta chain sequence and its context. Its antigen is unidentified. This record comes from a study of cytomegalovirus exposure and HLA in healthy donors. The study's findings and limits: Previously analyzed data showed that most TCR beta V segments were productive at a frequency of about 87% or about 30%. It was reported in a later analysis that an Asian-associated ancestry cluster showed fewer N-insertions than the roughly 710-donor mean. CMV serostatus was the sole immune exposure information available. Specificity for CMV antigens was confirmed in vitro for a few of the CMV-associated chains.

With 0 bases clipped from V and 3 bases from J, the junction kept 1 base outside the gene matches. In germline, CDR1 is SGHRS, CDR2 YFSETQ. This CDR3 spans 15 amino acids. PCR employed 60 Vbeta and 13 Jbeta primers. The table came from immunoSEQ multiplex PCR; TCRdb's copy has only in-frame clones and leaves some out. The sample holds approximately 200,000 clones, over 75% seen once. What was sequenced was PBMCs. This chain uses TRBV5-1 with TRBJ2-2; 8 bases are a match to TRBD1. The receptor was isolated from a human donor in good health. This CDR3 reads CASSLETGDTGELFF. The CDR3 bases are TGCGCCAGCAGCTTGGAGACAGGGGACACCGGGGAGCTGTTTTTT.